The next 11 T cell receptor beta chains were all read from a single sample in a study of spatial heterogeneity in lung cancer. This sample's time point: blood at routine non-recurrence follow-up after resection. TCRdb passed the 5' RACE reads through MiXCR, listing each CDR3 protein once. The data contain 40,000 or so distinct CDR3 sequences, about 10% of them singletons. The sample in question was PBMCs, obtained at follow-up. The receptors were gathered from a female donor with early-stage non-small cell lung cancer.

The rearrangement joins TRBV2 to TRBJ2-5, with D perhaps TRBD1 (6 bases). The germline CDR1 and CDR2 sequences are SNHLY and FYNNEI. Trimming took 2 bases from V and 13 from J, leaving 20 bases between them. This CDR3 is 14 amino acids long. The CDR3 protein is CASSERTAPGRSYF. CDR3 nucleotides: TGTGCCAGCAGTGAACGGACAGCCCCCGGGCGGTCGTACTTC.

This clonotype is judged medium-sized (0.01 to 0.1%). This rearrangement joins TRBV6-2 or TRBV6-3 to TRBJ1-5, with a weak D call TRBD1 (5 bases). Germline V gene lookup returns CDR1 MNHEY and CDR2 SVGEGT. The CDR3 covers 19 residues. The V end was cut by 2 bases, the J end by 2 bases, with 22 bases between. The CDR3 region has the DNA TGTGCCAGCAGTTACGGCATCTTAACGGGGCCCATGGGCAATCAGCCCCAGCATTTT. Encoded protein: CASSYGILTGPMGNQPQHF.

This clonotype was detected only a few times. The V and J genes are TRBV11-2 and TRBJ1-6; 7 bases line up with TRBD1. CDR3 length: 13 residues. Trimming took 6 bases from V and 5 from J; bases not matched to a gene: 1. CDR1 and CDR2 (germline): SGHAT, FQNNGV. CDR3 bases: TGTGCCAGCAGAGGGACAGATAATTCACCCCTCCACTTT. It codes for CASRGTDNSPLHF.

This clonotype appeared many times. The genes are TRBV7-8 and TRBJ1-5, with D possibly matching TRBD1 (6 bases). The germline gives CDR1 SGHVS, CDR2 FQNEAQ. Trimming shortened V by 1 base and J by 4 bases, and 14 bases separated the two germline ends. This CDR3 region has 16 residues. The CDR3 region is CASSLGAQGRNQPQHF. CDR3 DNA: TGTGCCAGCAGCTTAGGGGCCCAGGGGAGGAATCAGCCCCAGCATTTT.

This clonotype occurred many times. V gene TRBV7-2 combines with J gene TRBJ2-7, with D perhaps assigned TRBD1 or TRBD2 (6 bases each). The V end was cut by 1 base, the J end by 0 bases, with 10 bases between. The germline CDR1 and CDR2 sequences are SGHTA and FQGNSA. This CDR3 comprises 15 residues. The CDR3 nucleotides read TGTGCCAGCAGCTTAGATCCGGGGGCCTCCTACGAGCAGTACTTC. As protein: CASSLDPGASYEQYF.

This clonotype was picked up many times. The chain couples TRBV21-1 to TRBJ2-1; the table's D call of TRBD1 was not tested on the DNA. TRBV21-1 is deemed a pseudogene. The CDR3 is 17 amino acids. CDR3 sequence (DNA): TGTGCCAGCAGCGGGACAGTCCTCACCCTCCCCTACAATGAGCAGTTCTTC. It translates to CASSGTVLTLPYNEQFF.

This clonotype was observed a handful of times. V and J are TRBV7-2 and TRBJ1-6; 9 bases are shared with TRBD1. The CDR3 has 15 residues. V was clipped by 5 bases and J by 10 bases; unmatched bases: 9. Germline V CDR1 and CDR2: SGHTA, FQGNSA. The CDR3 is CASSQQQGAGSPLHF. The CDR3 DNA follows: TGTGCCAGCAGCCAACAACAGGGGGCGGGATCACCCCTCCACTTT.

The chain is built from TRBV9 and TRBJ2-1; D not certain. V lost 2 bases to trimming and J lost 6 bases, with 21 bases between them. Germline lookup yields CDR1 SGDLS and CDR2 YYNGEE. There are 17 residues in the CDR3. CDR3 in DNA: TGTGCCAGCAGCGTCGCAAAAAGGCCAGAAGACTTCAATGAGCAGTTCTTC. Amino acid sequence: CASSVAKRPEDFNEQFF.

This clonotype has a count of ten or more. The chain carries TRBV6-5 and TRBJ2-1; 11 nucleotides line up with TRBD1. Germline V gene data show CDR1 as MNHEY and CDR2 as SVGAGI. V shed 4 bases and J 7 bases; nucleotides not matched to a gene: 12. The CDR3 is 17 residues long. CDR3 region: CASSLGQGDLSRNEQFF. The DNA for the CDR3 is TGTGCCAGCAGTTTGGGACAGGGGGACCTTTCTAGAAATGAGCAGTTCTTC.

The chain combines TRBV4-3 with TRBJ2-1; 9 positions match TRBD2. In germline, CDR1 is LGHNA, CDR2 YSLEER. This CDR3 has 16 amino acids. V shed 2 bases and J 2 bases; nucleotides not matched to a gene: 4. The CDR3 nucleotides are TGCGCCAGCAGCCAACATAGCGGGGGCACCTACAATGAGCAGTTCTTC. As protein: CASSQHSGGTYNEQFF.

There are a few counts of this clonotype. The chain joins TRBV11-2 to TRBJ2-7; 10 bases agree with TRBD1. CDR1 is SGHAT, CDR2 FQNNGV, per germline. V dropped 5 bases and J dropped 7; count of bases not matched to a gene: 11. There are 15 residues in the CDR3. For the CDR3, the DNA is TGTGCCAGCAGCCAAGGGACAGGGGTTTTGCGTGAGCAGTACTTC. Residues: CASSQGTGVLREQYF.